The rows below give T cell receptor beta chains drawn from one sample of a study of T cells in Graves' hyperthyroidism and ophthalmopathy. TCRdb reanalysed the multiplex PCR reads using MiXCR and keeps one entry per CDR3 protein. The table records about 560,000 distinct CDR3 sequences, around 17% of them present only once. Material for sequencing was blood. The receptors originated from a woman aged 18-29 years with Graves' hyperthyroidism. Both conserved end residues are part of each CDR3. The D gene is left open where the match is weak. Clone size is given for some rows only: seen once, a few or many times, or a class if the clone is expanded.

TRBJ2-7 | TRBV11-2 | many | TRBD2 | CASSDGLAGAEQYF | TGTGCCAGCAGCGACGGGCTAGCGGGTGCCGAGCAGTACTTC
TRBJ2-7 | TRBV5-1 | . | . | CASSLVAGTSYEQYF | TGCGCCAGCAGCTTGGTTGCAGGGACTTCATACGAGCAGTACTTC
TRBJ1-2 | TRBV19 | few | . | CASSISSTNYGYTF | TGTGCCAGTAGTATTTCCAGTACTAACTATGGCTACACCTTC
TRBJ1-5 | TRBV7-2 | . | . | CASSLKGGGNQPQHF | TGTGCCAGCAGCTTAAAGGGTGGGGGCAATCAGCCCCAGCATTTT
TRBJ1-1 | TRBV28 | many | . | CASSSPPGWTEAFF | TGTGCCAGCAGTTCCCCGCCAGGGTGGACTGAAGCTTTCTTT
TRBJ2-1 | TRBV29-1 | . | . | CSVAVMRYNEQFF | TGCAGCGTTGCTGTTATGCGCTACAATGAGCAGTTCTTC
TRBJ2-3 | TRBV6-5 | many | . | CASSYTGTSTDTQYF | TGTGCCAGCAGTTACACCGGGACTAGCACAGATACGCAGTATTTT
TRBJ2-1 | TRBV28 | many | . | CASSFTSEGNYNEQFF | TGTGCCAGCAGTTTTACATCCGAAGGGAACTACAATGAGCAGTTCTTC
TRBJ2-1 | TRBV12-3/TRBV12-4 | many | TRBD2 | CASSSRTGTSGSYNEQFF | TGTGCCAGCAGTTCACGGACCGGGACTAGCGGCTCCTACAATGAGCAGTTCTTC
TRBJ2-7 | TRBV7-8 | few | . | CASSLQGAPSSYEQYF | TGTGCCAGCAGCCTCCAGGGAGCTCCCAGCTCCTACGAGCAGTACTTC
TRBJ2-5 | TRBV2 | many | . | CASSVRETQYF | TGTGCCAGCAGTGTCCGGGAGACCCAGTACTTC
TRBJ2-3 | TRBV7-2 | . | TRBD2 | CASSLFTGTSGTDTQYF | TGTGCCAGCAGCTTATTTACCGGGACTAGCGGCACAGATACGCAGTATTTT
TRBJ2-1 | TRBV10-3 | . | . | CATGGTAFDEQFF | TGTGCCACCGGCGGGACAGCGTTCGATGAGCAGTTCTTC
TRBJ1-5 | TRBV28 | many | TRBD1 | CASSLDRTYQPQHF | TGTGCCAGCAGTTTGGACAGGACTTATCAGCCCCAGCATTTT
TRBJ1-6 | TRBV3-1 | many | . | CASSPTSSYNSPLHF | TGTGCCAGCAGCCCGACAAGCTCCTATAATTCACCCCTCCACTTT
TRBJ2-1 | TRBV12-3/TRBV12-4 | few | TRBD2 | CASSPRTSGKRVEQFF | TGTGCCAGCAGTCCGCGGACTAGCGGGAAAAGGGTTGAGCAGTTCTTC
TRBJ2-5 | TRBV10-3 | few | TRBD2 | CAIRRTSGLQETQYF | TGTGCCATCAGGAGGACTAGCGGATTACAAGAGACCCAGTACTTC
TRBJ1-1 | TRBV20-1 | many | TRBD1 | CSANADREAEAFF | TGCAGTGCTAATGCGGACAGGGAAGCTGAAGCTTTCTTT
TRBJ2-5 | TRBV20-1 | few | TRBD2 | CSASLLAARGETQYF | TGCAGTGCTAGTCTACTAGCGGCCAGAGGGGAGACCCAGTACTTC
TRBJ1-5 | TRBV12-3/TRBV12-4 | few | . | CASSPGSSPQHF | TGTGCCAGCAGTCCGGGGAGTTCGCCCCAGCATTTT
TRBJ2-1 | TRBV20-1 | few | TRBD2 | CSARDDWSEREGRMYNEQFF | TGCAGTGCTAGAGATGATTGGTCTGAGCGGGAGGGCCGGATGTACAATGAGCAGTTCTTC
TRBJ2-3 | TRBV11-2 | few | TRBD1 | CASSLDRTGGVDTQYF | TGTGCCAGCAGCTTAGATCGGACAGGGGGCGTAGATACGCAGTATTTT
TRBJ2-2 | TRBV5-1 | . | . | CASNLPDKLNTGELFF | TGCGCCAGCAACTTACCGGACAAACTGAACACCGGGGAGCTGTTTTTT
TRBJ2-2 | TRBV6-6 | . | . | CASSYSLMGTGELFF | TGTGCCAGCAGTTACTCCCTAATGGGGACCGGGGAGCTGTTTTTT
TRBJ1-3 | TRBV10-3 | . | . | CAISEPGQRPTGNTIYF | TGTGCCATCAGTGAGCCAGGACAAAGGCCGACTGGAAACACCATATATTTT
TRBJ1-5 | TRBV12-5 | . | . | CASGTPCWFQPQHF | TGTGCTAGTGGTACCCCGTGTTGGTTCCAGCCCCAGCATTTT
TRBJ1-2 | TRBV18 | . | TRBD1 | CASSPPLGQTNYGYTF | TGTGCCAGCTCCCCACCCCTGGGACAGACGAACTATGGCTACACCTTC
TRBJ2-1 | TRBV12-3/TRBV12-4 | . | . | CASSKTGNEQFF | TGTGCCAGCAGCAAAACAGGGAACGAGCAGTTCTTC
TRBJ2-6 | TRBV6-4 | . | . | CASRPDPSGANVLTF | TGTGCCAGCAGGCCTGACCCCTCTGGGGCCAACGTCCTGACTTTC
TRBJ2-1 | TRBV4-2 | few | . | CASSQLTGDHNEQFF | TGTGCCAGCAGCCAATTAACAGGCGATCACAATGAGCAGTTCTTC
TRBJ2-7 | TRBV3-1 | . | . | CASSQDLTVSEQYF | TGTGCCAGCAGCCAAGATCTTACGGTATCGGAGCAGTACTTC
TRBJ1-5 | TRBV2 | many | . | CASSRREVGDQPQHF | TGTGCCAGCAGTAGACGGGAAGTTGGGGATCAGCCCCAGCATTTT
TRBJ2-3 | TRBV27 | few | TRBD2 | CASTQAGVKDTQYF | TGTGCCAGTACCCAAGCGGGAGTGAAAGATACGCAGTATTTT
TRBJ2-7 | TRBV11-3 | many | . | CASSLWIKSHEQYF | TGTGCCAGCAGCTTGTGGATAAAAAGCCACGAGCAGTACTTC
TRBJ1-2 | TRBV24-1 | many | . | CATSAPEGGKAGYTF | TGTGCCACCAGTGCCCCGGAGGGAGGGAAGGCTGGCTACACCTTC
TRBJ2-7 | TRBV7-2 | many | TRBD2 | CASSLQGGGAVYEQYF | TGTGCCAGCAGCTTACAGGGCGGGGGGGCCGTTTACGAGCAGTACTTC
TRBJ2-6 | TRBV28 | few | . | CASRRDTISGANVLTF | TGTGCCAGCCGGCGGGACACCATCTCTGGGGCCAACGTCCTGACTTTC